These 24 T cell receptor beta chains came from one sample sequenced in a study of shared clonotypes between healthy human individuals. Naive CD8 cells lacked CD45RO and underwent positive selection for CCR7, leaving out terminally differentiated effector memory CD45RA+ cells. Assay: immunoSEQ multiplex PCR; the TCRdb copy retains only in-frame clones and omits some. The sample carries around 2,000,000 clones, 85% to 95% recorded once. The sequencing sample was made of naive CD8+ T cells from PBMCs. These TCRs come from a man younger than 30 in good health. Some clones in this sample may be carry-over from other donors' samples.

The J gene is TRBJ2-1, the V gene TRBV27; 9 bases are shared with TRBD1. There are 14 residues in the CDR3. V was pared by 6 bases and J by 7 bases, with 7 bases of the junction left unmatched. Germline V CDR1 and CDR2: MNHEY, SMNVEV (reference sequence). For the CDR3, the DNA is TGTGCCAGCAGACCCGGACAGGGGTGGAATGAGCAGTTCTTC. Translating it yields CASRPGQGWNEQFF.

The chain uses TRBV5-1 and TRBJ2-1; D gene uncertain. V dropped 5 bases and J dropped 9 bases, with 9 bases sitting between them. In germline, CDR1 is SGHRS, CDR2 YFSETQ. The CDR3 has 11 amino acids. CDR3: CASRISFEQFF. DNA for the CDR3: TGCGCCAGCAGGATATCCTTTGAGCAGTTCTTC.

This chain joins TRBV9 and TRBJ1-2, with TRBD1 as a possible D gene (6 bases). Germline loops: CDR1 SGDLS, CDR2 YYNGEE. V shed 3 bases and J shed 2 bases, with 11 bases lying between them. The CDR3 has 14 residues. CDR3 in amino acids: CASSARQENYGYTF. The CDR3 DNA is TGTGCCAGCAGCGCCCGACAGGAGAACTATGGCTACACCTTC.

This chain links TRBV28 with TRBJ1-1; D remains ambiguous. V dropped 10 bases and J dropped 6 bases, with 12 bases sitting between them. The germline CDR1 and CDR2 sequences are MDHEN and SYDVKM. CDR3 length equals 11 residues. The CDR3 DNA follows: TGTGCCATCAATGGGGATTCTGAAGCTTTCTTT. It translates to CAINGDSEAFF.

The rearrangement joins TRBV7-9 to TRBJ2-7, with TRBD1 matching over 9 bases. CDR3 size: 14 residues. V lost 5 bases, J lost 2 bases, and 4 bases stayed unmatched. Germline V CDR1 and CDR2: SEHNR, FQNEAQ (reference sequence). The CDR3 DNA sequence: TGTGCCAGCAGCCCCCGGACAGGGGCCTACGAGCAGTACTTC. This translates into CASSPRTGAYEQYF.

The V and J genes are TRBV9 and TRBJ2-5; tentatively, D is TRBD2 (6 bases). Germline V gives CDR1 SGDLS, CDR2 YYNGEE. Trimming cost V 0 bases and J 3 bases, with 12 bases left between them. The CDR3 is 15 residues long. Written as DNA, the CDR3 is TGTGCCAGCAGCGTAGGGGACTGGGCGGAAGAGACCCAGTACTTC. Amino acid sequence: CASSVGDWAEETQYF.

The chain employs TRBV5-5 and TRBJ2-3; 7 bases map to TRBD2. CDR3 length: 17 residues. Germline CDR1 and CDR2: SGHKS and YYEKEE (reference sequence). The ends lost 3 bases at V and 0 bases at J; junction bases unmatched: 10. The CDR3, as DNA: TGTGCCAGCAGCTGGGGTGGGACTACCGGTAGCACAGATACGCAGTATTTT. It translates to CASSWGGTTGSTDTQYF. The full variable domain, completed using reference TRBV5-5 and TRBJ2-3, is DAGVTQSPTHLIKTRGQQVTLRCSPISGHKSVSWYQQVLGQGPQFIFQYYEKEERGRGNFPDRFSARQFPNYSSELNVNALLLGDSALYLCASSWGGTTGSTDTQYFGPGTRLTVL.

The chain combines TRBV9 with TRBJ1-1; possibly TRBD1 for D (6 bases). Germline CDR1 SGDLS, CDR2 YYNGEE. The CDR3 consists of 12 residues. Trimming pared 3 bases from V and 9 bases from J, leaving 12 bases between. CDR3 DNA sequence: TGTGCCAGCAGCGGGACAGCGTCAAAAGCTTTCTTT. Residues: CASSGTASKAFF. Combining the CDR3 with reference TRBV9 and TRBJ1-1 gives the whole variable domain DSGVTQTPKHLITATGQRVTLRCSPRSGDLSVYWYQQSLDQGLQFLIQYYNGEERAKGNILERFSAQQFPDLHSELNLSSLELGDSALYFCASSGTASKAFFGQGTRLTVV.

The chain joins TRBV28 to TRBJ2-7; TRBD2 aligns across 10 bases. Germline CDR1 and CDR2: MDHEN and SYDVKM. V was clipped by 3 bases and J by 0 bases; unmatched bases: 5. The CDR3 totals 16 residues. The CDR3 region has the DNA TGTGCCAGCAGTTTGGAATCTAGCGGGGGCTCCTACGAGCAGTACTTC. Its translation: CASSLESSGGSYEQYF.

This clone occurred once. The CDR3 region has the DNA TGTGCCAGCAGTCCCCCGACGAAGACAGGCTACGAGCAGTACTTC. Encoded protein: CASSPPTKTGYEQYF. The chain links TRBV27 to TRBJ2-7, with a possible D match to TRBD1 (6 bases). CDR1 is MNHEY, CDR2 SMNVEV, per germline (reference sequence). The CDR3 length is 15 residues. V lost 5 bases and J lost 3, with 17 bases in between.

This clone has more than one count but fewer than ten. The gene calls are TRBV14 and TRBJ1-1; D is perhaps TRBD1 (6 bases). The CDR3 has 15 amino acids. The V gene lost 4 bases and the J gene lost 10 bases, with 22 bases spanning the gap. From germline, CDR1 is SGHDN and CDR2 FVKESK. For the CDR3, the DNA is TGTGCCAGCAGCCCCCTTAAGGGGGTGACACCAGGAGCTTTCTTT. Its protein product is CASSPLKGVTPGAFF.

This chain connects TRBV4-3 to TRBJ2-5, with 7 bases identical to TRBD1. Germline values: CDR1 LGHNA, CDR2 YSLEER. The CDR3 spans 15 residues. Germline trimming cut 3 bases from V and 1 base from J; bases unmatched to any gene: 5. The CDR3 DNA is TGCGCCAGCAGCCACACAGGGGCCCCCCAAGAGACCCAGTACTTC. Amino acid sequence: CASSHTGAPQETQYF.

Here the CDR3 DNA reads TGTGCCTGGAGTGCAGGGCTATCTGGGGCCAACGTCCTGACTTTC. Protein: CAWSAGLSGANVLTF. The chain combines TRBV30 with TRBJ2-6; D might be TRBD1 (5 bases). V lost 1 base and J lost 1, with 8 bases in between. CDR1 is GTSNPN and CDR2 is SVGIG in the germline V gene (reference sequence). CDR3 length: 15 amino acids.

The chain uses TRBV6-4 and TRBJ2-1, with 9 positions matching TRBD2. The CDR3 runs to 15 residues. Germline CDR1 and CDR2: MRHNA and SNTAGT. The V gene end was trimmed by 5 bases and the J gene end by 7 bases; junction bases not matched to a gene: 9. CDR3 amino acids: CASSFAGGPINEQFF. The CDR3, as DNA: TGTGCCAGCAGTTTCGCGGGAGGGCCGATTAATGAGCAGTTCTTC.

The chain joins TRBV28 to TRBJ2-7, with 7 positions matching TRBD1. The CDR3 runs 16 residues. Germline CDR1 is MDHEN and CDR2 is SYDVKM. V was pared by 3 bases and J by 7 bases, with 15 bases of the junction left unmatched. CDR3: CASSFHRQGNTEEQYF. DNA for the CDR3: TGTGCCAGCAGTTTTCACCGACAGGGCAACACGGAGGAGCAGTACTTC.

The J gene is TRBJ1-5, the V gene TRBV28; D gene unclear. V lost 5 bases and J lost 7, with 18 bases in between. CDR3 length: 15 amino acids. Germline loops: CDR1 MDHEN, CDR2 SYDVKM. Written as DNA, the CDR3 is TGTGCCAGCAGTCCCCCCCGGGATCTTGGCCAGCCCCAGCATTTT. It is translated as CASSPPRDLGQPQHF.

As for this clone: Other DNA sequences in the sample encode the same CDR3. The chain couples TRBV7-9 to TRBJ2-1; no firm D call. The CDR3 runs to 15 residues. V was pared by 0 bases and J by 0 bases, with 6 bases between. Germline values: CDR1 SEHNR, CDR2 FQNEAQ (reference sequence). CDR3 coding DNA: TGTGCCAGCAGCTTAGCGGGTAGCTCCTACAATGAGCAGTTCTTC. Translation: CASSLAGSSYNEQFF.

The chain links TRBV28 to TRBJ1-1; D perhaps matches TRBD1 (5 bases). CDR1 is MDHEN, CDR2 SYDVKM, per germline. V gave up 5 bases and J gave up 5 bases, with 18 bases separating them. The CDR3 sequence is 15 residues long. CDR3 sequence: CASSPPGEGRTEAFF. Written as DNA, the CDR3 is TGTGCCAGCAGTCCCCCGGGGGAGGGCCGGACTGAAGCTTTCTTT. Together with reference TRBV28 and TRBJ1-1, the CDR3 gives the full variable domain: DVKVTQSSRYLVKRTGEKVFLECVQDMDHENMFWYRQDPGLGLRLIYFSYDVKMKEKGDIPEGYSVSREKKERFSLILESASTNQTSMYLCASSPPGEGRTEAFFGQGTRLTVV.

A single count supports this clone. The V and J genes are TRBV29-1 and TRBJ2-1; no reliable D call. V was trimmed by 0 bases and J by 13 bases, leaving 10 bases between them. This CDR3 spans 11 amino acids. Germline V CDR1 and CDR2: SQVTM, ANQGSEA. The CDR3 reads CSVEDLRPQFF. DNA of the CDR3: TGCAGCGTTGAAGACCTAAGACCACAGTTCTTC.

The chain couples TRBV5-8 to TRBJ2-2; TRBD1 matches 8 bases. The V gene end was trimmed by 4 bases and the J gene end by 6 bases; junction bases not matched to a gene: 2. This CDR3 region has 13 residues. The V gene's germline CDR1 is SGHTS and CDR2 YDEGEE. In nucleotides, the CDR3 is TGTGCCAGCAGCCCGACAGGGGCCGGGGAGCTGTTTTTT. As protein: CASSPTGAGELFF.

J is TRBJ2-7 and V is TRBV29-1, with D possibly being TRBD1 or TRBD2 (6 bases each). Trimming stripped 4 bases from V and 0 bases from J, with 16 bases between. Germline assignment: CDR1 SQVTM and CDR2 ANQGSEA. The CDR3 runs to 15 residues. CDR3 bases: TGCAGCGTTGTGGGGGGTGCGGACAGCTCCTACGAGCAGTACTTC. Protein sequence: CSVVGGADSSYEQYF.

The J gene is TRBJ2-7, the V gene TRBV30, with 8 bases identical to TRBD1. The V segment lost 0 bases and the J segment 2 bases; nucleotides outside the gene matches: 6. Per the germline V gene, CDR1 is GTSNPN and CDR2 is SVGIG (reference sequence). CDR3 length: 15 amino acids. The CDR3 DNA reads TGTGCCTGGAGTGTAAGGGACAGGTACACCTACGAGCAGTACTTC. Its protein is CAWSVRDRYTYEQYF.

This chain links TRBV5-1 with TRBJ1-1; D remains ambiguous. Trimming removed 1 base from V and 1 base from J, with 8 bases in between. The CDR3 has 14 amino acids. Germline CDR1 SGHRS, CDR2 YFSETQ. CDR3 sequence: CASSLTERNTEAFF. The CDR3 region has the DNA TGCGCCAGCAGCTTGACAGAGAGGAACACTGAAGCTTTCTTT. Complete variable domain (other parts from reference TRBV5-1 and TRBJ1-1): KAGVTQTPRYLIKTRGQQVTLSCSPISGHRSVSWYQQTPGQGLQFLFEYFSETQRNKGNFPGRFSGRQFSNSRSEMNVSTLELGDSALYLCASSLTERNTEAFFGQGTRLTVV.

The chain joins TRBV7-9 to TRBJ2-1; 12 bases are a match to TRBD2. Germline loops: CDR1 SEHNR, CDR2 FQNEAQ (reference sequence). The CDR3 consists of 18 residues. Unmatched junction bases numbered 8, after V lost 5 bases and J lost 0 bases. CDR3 region: CASSPRRLAGASYNEQFF. DNA for the CDR3: TGTGCCAGCAGCCCTAGAAGACTAGCGGGAGCCTCCTACAATGAGCAGTTCTTC.